The 26 T cell receptor beta chains given below trace back to one sample, sequenced in a study of T cells after yellow fever vaccination. Each CDR3 protein gets one entry after TCRdb re-called the 5' RACE reads with MiXCR. The data show 350,000 to 450,000 distinct CDR3 sequences, 6.2% seen once. The sample was PBMCs, taken 5 days after the yellow fever booster vaccination. The receptor source for this set is a man aged 30 to 45 who received the YFV17D yellow fever vaccine.

In this sample, this clonotype turned up a few times. The chain recombines TRBV12-3 or TRBV12-4 with TRBJ2-7; TRBD2 aligns across 7 bases. V shed 5 bases, J shed 6 bases, and the junction held 10 bases outside the gene matches. This CDR3 has 14 amino acids. CDR3 region: CASSSGARATEQYF. In DNA form, the CDR3 reads TGTGCCAGCAGTAGCGGGGCGAGGGCCACCGAGCAGTACTTC.

This clonotype was observed a few times. This sequence joins TRBV20-1 and TRBJ2-1, with 12 bases matching TRBD2. CDR3 length equals 14 residues. Trimming at V came to 2 bases and at J to 9 bases, leaving 5 bases not matched to a gene. Germline assignment: CDR1 DFQATT and CDR2 SNEGSKA (reference sequence). CDR3 DNA: TGCAGTGCTAGATCGACTAGCGGGAGCCCTGAGCAGTTCTTC. This gives the protein CSARSTSGSPEQFF.

The rearrangement links TRBV12-3 or TRBV12-4 to TRBJ2-3; no clear D. V shed 3 bases and J shed 0 bases, with 19 bases lying between them. The CDR3 has 18 residues. CDR3 bases: TGTGCCAGCAGTTTTTTCCCACATGGAACCTATAGCACAGATACGCAGTATTTT. Translated: CASSFFPHGTYSTDTQYF.

This clonotype was counted ten times or more. V is TRBV29-1 and J is TRBJ2-7; D gene ambiguous. Trimming stripped 3 bases from V and 3 bases from J, with 12 bases between. This CDR3 region has 13 residues. Germline V gene data show CDR1 as SQVTM and CDR2 as ANQGSEA. CDR3 amino acids: CSVDMGTDYEQYF. The CDR3 DNA reads TGCAGCGTTGATATGGGAACCGACTACGAGCAGTACTTC.

This clonotype was seen ten or more times. This chain joins TRBV7-9 and TRBJ2-3, with TRBD2 identical over 9 bases. Germline loops: CDR1 SEHNR, CDR2 FQNEAQ (reference sequence). The CDR3 runs to 15 residues. Losses at the gene ends were 6 bases for V and 2 bases for J; bases not matched to a gene: 6. The CDR3 DNA is TGTGCCAGCAGTCCGACTAGCGGTGTCACAGATACGCAGTATTTT. This translates into CASSPTSGVTDTQYF. Based on the CDR3 plus reference TRBV7-9 and TRBJ2-3, the full variable domain is DTGVSQNPRHKITKRGQNVTFRCDPISEHNRLYWYRQTLGQGPEFLTYFQNEAQLEKSRLLSDRFSAERPKGSFSTLEIQRTEQGDSAMYLCASSPTSGVTDTQYFGPGTRLTVL.

The chain employs TRBV6-1 and TRBJ1-2; D might be TRBD1 (5 bases). Trimming left V 7 bases short and J 4 bases short, with 13 bases between. The germline V gene encodes CDR1 MNHNS and CDR2 SASEGT. The CDR3 runs to 13 residues. CDR3 sequence reads: CASTSGEVYGYTF. DNA of the CDR3: TGTGCCAGCACCTCGGGGGAAGTCTATGGCTACACCTTC.

This chain connects TRBV20-1 to TRBJ2-4; 8 bases are shared with TRBD1. The CDR3 length is 13 residues. In germline, CDR1 is DFQATT, CDR2 SNEGSKA (reference sequence). Trimming took 5 bases from V and 3 from J; bases not matched to a gene: 3. Here the CDR3 DNA reads TGCAGTGCTGACAGGGGAAGCAAAAACATTCAGTACTTC. Protein: CSADRGSKNIQYF.

This clonotype was observed at least ten times. J is TRBJ2-3 and V is TRBV7-2; D is possibly TRBD2 (6 bases). From germline, CDR1 is SGHTA and CDR2 FQGNSA. This CDR3 contains 15 residues. V dropped 1 base and J dropped 8 bases, with 16 bases sitting between them. Here the CDR3 reads CASSLVGDLGGTQYF. The CDR3 region has the DNA TGTGCCAGCAGCTTAGTTGGGGACTTGGGGGGTACGCAGTATTTT.

This clonotype showed up many times. The J gene is TRBJ2-5, the V gene TRBV3-1; D perhaps matches TRBD1 (5 bases). The CDR3 extends over 16 amino acids. Trimming removed 1 base from V and 4 bases from J, with 16 bases in between. CDR1 and CDR2 (germline): LGHDT, YNNKEL (reference sequence). The CDR3 nucleotides are TGTGCCAGCAGCCAAGTCGATCCAGGGAAGAGAGAGACCCAGTACTTC. It translates to CASSQVDPGKRETQYF.

This clonotype was found many times. The V and J genes are TRBV11-2 and TRBJ2-2; 11 bases align to TRBD1. Germline V lookup: CDR1 SGHAT, CDR2 FQNNGV. Losses at the gene ends were 5 bases for V and 5 bases for J; bases not matched to a gene: 7. The CDR3 spans 16 residues. The CDR3 reads CASSHGTGGRTGELFF. In DNA, the CDR3 is TGTGCCAGCAGCCACGGGACAGGGGGACGTACCGGGGAGCTGTTTTTT.

The table lists this clonotype with many counts. The rearrangement links TRBV15 to TRBJ2-1; 9 nucleotides align to TRBD1. J gave up 8 bases and V 0 bases, and 8 bases lay outside the gene matches. The CDR3 length is 16 residues. CDR1 LNHNV and CDR2 YYDKDF come from the germline V gene (reference sequence). CDR3 residues: CATSRDNNRGRYEQFF. The CDR3 DNA is TGTGCCACCAGCAGAGATAATAACAGGGGGCGTTATGAGCAGTTCTTC.

This chain links TRBV4-2 with TRBJ1-6, with a tentative D call TRBD1 (6 bases). The CDR3 sequence is 15 residues long. Trimming took off 0 bases at V and 8 bases at J, with 11 bases between the two ends. Germline assignment: CDR1 LGHNA and CDR2 YNFKEQ. The CDR3 sequence: CASSQDMGADSPLHF. CDR3 in DNA: TGTGCCAGCAGCCAAGATATGGGGGCTGATTCACCCCTCCACTTT.

This clonotype was observed a few times. The chain has TRBV27 and TRBJ2-5; D remains ambiguous. The CDR3 length is 11 residues. Germline assignment: CDR1 MNHEY and CDR2 SMNVEV (reference sequence). Trimming removed 8 bases at V and 3 bases at J, with 7 bases between. CDR3 loop: CASGPKETQYF. CDR3 in DNA: TGTGCCAGCGGACCGAAAGAGACCCAGTACTTC.

In its sample, this clonotype was seen a few times. The chain combines TRBV9 with TRBJ2-3, with 9 bases identical to TRBD1. The CDR3 totals 16 residues. Germline-derived CDR1 and CDR2 are SGDLS and YYNGEE. Trimming at V came to 3 bases and at J to 1 base, leaving 6 bases not matched to a gene. This CDR3 is CASSAVGTGRTDTQYF. The DNA of the CDR3 is TGTGCCAGCAGCGCCGTGGGGACAGGGCGCACAGATACGCAGTATTTT.

This clonotype came up a few times. The rearrangement links TRBV29-1 to TRBJ2-4, with D unresolved. The CDR3 extends over 13 amino acids. V lost 4 bases and J lost 2, with 9 bases in between. CDR1 is SQVTM, CDR2 ANQGSEA, per germline. For the CDR3, the DNA is TGCAGCGTTGGGGTGAGGACCAAAAACATTCAGTACTTC. Its translation is CSVGVRTKNIQYF.

The chain recombines TRBV11-2 with TRBJ2-1; D possibly corresponds to TRBD2 (6 bases). The CDR3 has 16 residues. Trimming took off 3 bases at V and 0 bases at J, with 12 bases between the two ends. Germline values: CDR1 SGHAT, CDR2 FQNNGV. The CDR3 DNA follows: TGTGCCAGCAGCTTCCCCGGGAGTAACTCCTACAATGAGCAGTTCTTC. Translated, it gives CASSFPGSNSYNEQFF.

The gene calls are TRBV12-3 or TRBV12-4 and TRBJ1-1; perhaps TRBD1 as D (5 bases). The ends were cut back, 6 bases at V and 0 bases at J, with 11 bases in the middle. This CDR3 is built from 14 residues. Here the CDR3 reads CASSPGGVNTEAFF. CDR3 DNA: TGTGCCAGCAGCCCTGGGGGGGTGAACACTGAAGCTTTCTTT.

The chain is built from TRBV20-1 and TRBJ2-1, with D tentatively TRBD2 (6 bases). V was cut by 6 bases and J by 5 bases, with 14 bases left in between. The CDR3 contains 13 residues. Germline loops: CDR1 DFQATT, CDR2 SNEGSKA (reference sequence). The CDR3 is CSANIGLNNEQFF. The CDR3 nucleotides read TGCAGTGCCAACATCGGACTAAACAATGAGCAGTTCTTC.

This chain links TRBV5-1 with TRBJ2-7; 9 nucleotides match TRBD1. The CDR3 has 15 residues. Germline loops: CDR1 SGHRS, CDR2 YFSETQ. The V and J ends lost 2 bases and 3 bases, in that order; junction bases with no gene match: 6. CDR3 DNA sequence: TGCGCCAGCAGCTTTTCCGGGACAGGGAGCTACGAGCAGTACTTC. Its translation is CASSFSGTGSYEQYF.

This chain links TRBV11-2 with TRBJ2-1, with a possible D match to TRBD1 (5 bases). The CDR3 has 18 residues. V dropped 4 bases and J dropped 7 bases, with 26 bases sitting between them. Germline assignment: CDR1 SGHAT and CDR2 FQNNGV. CDR3 amino acids: CASSSLRRTQVARNEQFF. The DNA of the CDR3 is TGTGCCAGCAGCTCATTAAGGCGGACACAGGTGGCTAGGAATGAGCAGTTCTTC.

The chain employs TRBV20-1 and TRBJ2-2; a possible D gene is TRBD1 (6 bases). With 6 bases removed from V and 1 base from J, the gap between germline ends came to 12 bases. This CDR3 comprises 14 residues. CDR1 DFQATT and CDR2 SNEGSKA come from the germline V gene (reference sequence). The CDR3 DNA follows: TGCAGTGCCAATCTACAGGGGAACACCGGGGAGCTGTTTTTT. The encoded protein is CSANLQGNTGELFF.

This clonotype was picked up many times. CDR3 bases: TGTGCCAGCAGCCAAGGGGGAAGAATAGCGCAAGAGACCCAGTACTTC. It codes for CASSQGGRIAQETQYF. J is TRBJ2-5 and V is TRBV3-1; D may be TRBD2 (5 bases). The CDR3 extends over 16 amino acids. Germline V gene sequence: CDR1 LGHDT, CDR2 YNNKEL (reference sequence). The V gene lost 1 base and the J gene lost 2 bases, with 14 bases spanning the gap.

This clonotype was seen ten or more times. The V gene is TRBV29-1, the J gene TRBJ2-7, with D possibly being TRBD1 (6 bases). The length of the CDR3 is 12 residues. V shed 5 bases and J shed 3 bases, with 11 bases lying between them. Germline V gene data show CDR1 as SQVTM and CDR2 as ANQGSEA. CDR3 sequence (DNA): TGCAGCGTTTCCACGGACAGCTACGAGCAGTACTTC. This encodes CSVSTDSYEQYF.

This chain links TRBV7-6 with TRBJ2-1; TRBD1 matches 10 bases. CDR3 length: 15 amino acids. V lost 5 bases to trimming and J lost 7 bases; unmatched junction nucleotides: 8. CDR1 is SGHVS, CDR2 FNYEAQ, per germline. Here the CDR3 reads CASSKTPGQGNEQFF. The CDR3 bases are TGTGCCAGCAGCAAAACCCCGGGACAGGGGAATGAGCAGTTCTTC.

This clonotype was detected only a few times. The V and J genes are TRBV20-1 and TRBJ2-7; maybe TRBD2 (7 bases). Trimming shortened V by 0 bases and J by 3 bases, and 12 bases separated the two germline ends. Germline V gives CDR1 DFQATT, CDR2 SNEGSKA (reference sequence). The CDR3 consists of 14 residues. The CDR3 coding sequence is TGCAGTGCTAGAGATCCGGGGGGCTTCTACGAGCAGTACTTC. This translates into CSARDPGGFYEQYF.

The table lists this clonotype with a few counts. The J gene is TRBJ2-1, the V gene TRBV29-1; 8 bases are shared with TRBD1. The CDR3 has 14 residues. V lost 8 bases and J lost 7; bases outside the gene matches: 13. Germline V gives CDR1 SQVTM, CDR2 ANQGSEA. CDR3: CSISGTGSSNEQFF. The DNA of the CDR3 is TGCAGCATCTCCGGGACAGGATCGTCTAATGAGCAGTTCTTC.